The source of this TCR beta chain is a study of vaccination and CD4 T cells after COVID-19. Study findings and constraints: SARS-CoV-2-reactive clonotypes showed a nonsignificant median rise from about 20 to 38.

Cultured CD4+ T-cell DNA underwent Oncomine TCR Beta short-read sequencing. MiXCR, run by TCRdb on the PCR reads, gives a single entry per CDR3 protein. The profile shows 15,000 to 20,000 distinct CDR3 sequences, 51% of them singletons. The germline V gene encodes CDR1 GTSNPN and CDR2 SVGIG (reference sequence). V shed 4 bases, J shed 4 bases, and the junction held 6 bases outside the gene matches. The CDR3 runs 13 residues. Turning to this clonotype: What it binds is unknown.

Treatment here: roughly 10-day PBMC culture with coronavirus spike peptide pools or control peptides (ViraFEST assay). Fresh medium (containing IL-2) replaced half the medium on days 3 and 7. The TCR was taken from a human donor who had recovered from COVID-19. The sample consisted of CD4+ T cells from blood, cultured in vitro, taken before SARS-CoV-2 vaccination. J is TRBJ2-5 and V is TRBV30; 7 positions match TRBD2. In DNA form, the CDR3 reads TGTGCCTGGAATGTGGGAGGGCTAGAGACCCAGTACTTC. Translation gives CAWNVGGLETQYF. Drawing the rest from reference TRBV30 and TRBJ2-5, the complete variable domain is SQTIHQWPATLVQPVGSPLSLECTVEGTSNPNLYWYRQAAGRGLQLLFYSVGIGQISSEVPQNLSASRPQDRQFILSSKKLLLSDSGFYLCAWNVGGLETQYFGPGTRLLVL.